The sequence of this T cell receptor beta chain was determined in a study of PD-L1 blockade in urothelial cancer. Study-level background: There were a median of around 140,000 T cells in blood samples.

Produced via immunoSEQ multiplex PCR; TCRdb's table is partial and in-frame only. This sample has under 35,000 clones, with nearly 90% found just once. There are 13 residues in the CDR3. CDR1 is MNHEY and CDR2 is SVGAGI in the germline V gene. Trimming took off 5 bases at V and 4 bases at J, with 11 bases between the two ends. Described time point: peripheral blood 6 weeks after treatment start. The rearrangement links TRBV6-5 to TRBJ1-2, with D tentatively TRBD1 (6 bases). Sequencing used PBMCs, obtained around atezolizumab (anti-PD-L1) treatment. This receptor was obtained from a man older than 75 with urothelial cancer. The CDR3 DNA follows: TGTGCCAGCAGTCAGGGGCAGGTCTATGGCTACACCTTC. Amino acid sequence: CASSQGQVYGYTF.